The clone carrying this T cell receptor beta chain has more than one count but fewer than ten. Its antigen is still unknown. This specimen belongs to a study of Graves' ophthalmopathy and Graves' hyperthyroidism. For the study at large: Samples of peripheral blood were obtained at initial diagnosis, prior to treatment of any kind. General study points: Ophthalmopathy was separated from stable hyperthyroidism by a 13-signature model with approximately 91% sensitivity and roughly 84% specificity.

Amplified material comprised TCR beta CDR3 regions derived from RNA transcripts. In the first round, RT-PCR was carried out with HTBI primers, and a multiplex PCR formed the second round. TCRdb reanalysed the multiplex PCR reads using MiXCR and keeps one entry per CDR3 protein. The sample yields hundreds of thousands of distinct CDR3 sequences, roughly 20% seen once. Being free of ophthalmopathy for 18 months of follow-up defined stable hyperthyroidism. The TCR comes from a young woman with stable Graves' hyperthyroidism. The specimen was peripheral blood.

CDR3 residues: CASSSNPGVYQETQYF. As DNA, the CDR3 is TGTGCCAGCAGTTCCAACCCCGGGGTATACCAAGAGACCCAGTACTTC. The V and J genes are TRBV12-3 or TRBV12-4 and TRBJ2-5; perhaps TRBD2 as D (5 bases). V gave up 4 bases and J gave up 0 bases, with 15 bases separating them. CDR3 length: 16 residues.